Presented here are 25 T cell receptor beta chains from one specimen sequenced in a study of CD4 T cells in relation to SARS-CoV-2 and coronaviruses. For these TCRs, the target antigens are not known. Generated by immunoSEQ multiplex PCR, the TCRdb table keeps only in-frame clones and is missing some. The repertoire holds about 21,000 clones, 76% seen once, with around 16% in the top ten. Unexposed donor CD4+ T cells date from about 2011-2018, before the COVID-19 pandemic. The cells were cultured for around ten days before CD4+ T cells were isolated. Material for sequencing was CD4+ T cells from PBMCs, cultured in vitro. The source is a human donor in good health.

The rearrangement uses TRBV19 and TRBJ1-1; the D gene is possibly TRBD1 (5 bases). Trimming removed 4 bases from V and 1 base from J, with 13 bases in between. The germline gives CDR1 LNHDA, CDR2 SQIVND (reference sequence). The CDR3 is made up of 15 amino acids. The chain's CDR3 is CASSTRTRGNTEAFF. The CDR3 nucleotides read TGTGCCAGTAGTACCCGGACAAGAGGGAACACTGAAGCTTTCTTT.

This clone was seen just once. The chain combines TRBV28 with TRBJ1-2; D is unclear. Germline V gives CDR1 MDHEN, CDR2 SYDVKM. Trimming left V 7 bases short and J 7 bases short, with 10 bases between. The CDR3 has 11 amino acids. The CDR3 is CASNGKSGYTF. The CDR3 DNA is TGTGCCAGCAACGGAAAGTCTGGCTACACCTTC.

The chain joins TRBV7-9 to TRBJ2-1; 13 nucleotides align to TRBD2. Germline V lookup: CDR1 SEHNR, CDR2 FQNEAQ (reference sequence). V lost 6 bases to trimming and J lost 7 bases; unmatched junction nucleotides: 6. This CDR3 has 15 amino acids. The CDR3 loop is CASSSGTSGTNEQFF. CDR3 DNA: TGTGCCAGCAGTTCCGGGACTAGCGGGACTAATGAGCAGTTCTTC. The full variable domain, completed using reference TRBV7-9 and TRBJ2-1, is DTGVSQNPRHKITKRGQNVTFRCDPISEHNRLYWYRQTLGQGPEFLTYFQNEAQLEKSRLLSDRFSAERPKGSFSTLEIQRTEQGDSAMYLCASSSGTSGTNEQFFGPGTRLTVL.

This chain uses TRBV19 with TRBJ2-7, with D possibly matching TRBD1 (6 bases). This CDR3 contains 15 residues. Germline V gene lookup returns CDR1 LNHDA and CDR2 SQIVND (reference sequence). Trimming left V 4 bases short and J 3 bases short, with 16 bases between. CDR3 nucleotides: TGTGCCAGTAGTAGATCGGGACAAACTCTCTACGAGCAGTACTTC. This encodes CASSRSGQTLYEQYF.

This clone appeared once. The CDR3 here is CASRAAFYNEQFF. CDR3 DNA sequence: TGTGCCAGCAGGGCGGCGTTCTACAATGAGCAGTTCTTC. The chain uses TRBV28 and TRBJ2-1; D is ambiguous. V lost 6 bases, J lost 3 bases, and 9 bases lay in between. The CDR3 runs to 13 residues. Looked up from germline, CDR1 is MDHEN and CDR2 is SYDVKM.

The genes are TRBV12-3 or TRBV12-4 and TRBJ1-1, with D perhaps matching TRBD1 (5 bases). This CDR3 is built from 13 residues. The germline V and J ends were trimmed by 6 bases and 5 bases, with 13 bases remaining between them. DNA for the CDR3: TGTGCCAGCAGGTTCTTAGGGGAAACTGAAGCTTTCTTT. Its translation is CASRFLGETEAFF.

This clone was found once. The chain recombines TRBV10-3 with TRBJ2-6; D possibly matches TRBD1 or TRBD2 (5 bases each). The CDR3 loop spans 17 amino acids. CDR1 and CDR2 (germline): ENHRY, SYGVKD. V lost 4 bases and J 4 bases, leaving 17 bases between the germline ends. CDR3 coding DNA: TGTGCCATCAGTGGTCGGGGACCCACGACAGGGGCCAACGTCCTGACTTTC. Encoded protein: CAISGRGPTTGANVLTF.

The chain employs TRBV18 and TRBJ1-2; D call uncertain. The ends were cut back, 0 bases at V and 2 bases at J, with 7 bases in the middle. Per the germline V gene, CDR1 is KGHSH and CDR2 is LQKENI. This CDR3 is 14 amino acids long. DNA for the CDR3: TGTGCCAGCTCACCACCGAAACCCAACTATGGCTACACCTTC. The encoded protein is CASSPPKPNYGYTF.

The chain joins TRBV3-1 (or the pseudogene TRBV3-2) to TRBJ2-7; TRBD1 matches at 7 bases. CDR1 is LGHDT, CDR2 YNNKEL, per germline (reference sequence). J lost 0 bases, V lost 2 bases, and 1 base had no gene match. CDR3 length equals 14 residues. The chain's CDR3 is CASSQQGDSYEQYF. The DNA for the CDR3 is TGTGCCAGCAGCCAACAGGGGGACTCCTACGAGCAGTACTTC.

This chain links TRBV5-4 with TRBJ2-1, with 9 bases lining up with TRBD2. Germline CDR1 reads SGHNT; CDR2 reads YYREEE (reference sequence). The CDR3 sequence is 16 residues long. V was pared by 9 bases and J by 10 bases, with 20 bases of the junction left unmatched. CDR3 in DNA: TGTGCCACCCGGGGGATCGCGGGAGGGCCAGGTGAGGAGCAGTTCTTC. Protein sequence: CATRGIAGGPGEEQFF. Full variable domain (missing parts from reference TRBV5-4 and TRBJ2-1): ETGVTQSPTHLIKTRGQQVTLRCSSQSGHNTVSWYQQALGQGPQFIFQYYREEENGRGNFPPRFSGLQFPNYSSELNVNALELDDSALYLCATRGIAGGPGEEQFFGPGTRLTVL.

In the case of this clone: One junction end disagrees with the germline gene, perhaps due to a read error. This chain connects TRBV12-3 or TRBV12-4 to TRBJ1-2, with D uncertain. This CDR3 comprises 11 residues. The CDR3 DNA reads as TGTGCCAGCAGTTTGCGAGACACCCTTTTCTTC. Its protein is CASSLRDTLFF.

The CDR3 region is CAWNLRGNSNQPQHF. CDR3 nucleotide sequence: TGTGCCTGGAATTTGCGGGGAAATAGCAATCAGCCCCAGCATTTT. V gene TRBV30 combines with J gene TRBJ1-5; D gene ambiguous. This CDR3 contains 15 residues. The germline gives CDR1 GTSNPN, CDR2 SVGIG (reference sequence). V lost 4 bases to trimming and J lost 0 bases, with 13 bases between them.

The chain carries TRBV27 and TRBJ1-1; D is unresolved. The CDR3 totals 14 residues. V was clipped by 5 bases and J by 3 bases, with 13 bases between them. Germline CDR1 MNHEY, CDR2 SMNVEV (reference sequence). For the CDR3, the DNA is TGTGCCAGCAGTGCCCGACAAGTTCACACTGAAGCTTTCTTT. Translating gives CASSARQVHTEAFF.

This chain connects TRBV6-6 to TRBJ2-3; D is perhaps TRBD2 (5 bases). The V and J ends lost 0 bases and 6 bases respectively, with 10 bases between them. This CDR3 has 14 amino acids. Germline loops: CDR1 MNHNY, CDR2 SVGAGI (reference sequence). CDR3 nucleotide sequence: TGTGCCAGCAGTTACTCTGAGGGTGGGGATACGCAGTATTTT. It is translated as CASSYSEGGDTQYF.

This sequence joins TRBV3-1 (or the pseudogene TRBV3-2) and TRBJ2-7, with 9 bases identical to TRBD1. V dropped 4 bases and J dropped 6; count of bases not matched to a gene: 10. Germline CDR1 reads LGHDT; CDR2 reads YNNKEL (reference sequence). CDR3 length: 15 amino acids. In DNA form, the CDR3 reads TGTGCCAGCAGCCGGACGGGGGACAGGGTAAGCGAGCAGTACTTC. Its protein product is CASSRTGDRVSEQYF.

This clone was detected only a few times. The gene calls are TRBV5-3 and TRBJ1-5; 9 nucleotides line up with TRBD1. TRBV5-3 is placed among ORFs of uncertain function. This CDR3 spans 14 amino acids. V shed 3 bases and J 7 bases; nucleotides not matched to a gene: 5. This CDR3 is CARSSGTGNQPQHF. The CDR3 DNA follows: TGTGCCAGAAGCTCCGGGACAGGGAACCAGCCCCAGCATTTT.

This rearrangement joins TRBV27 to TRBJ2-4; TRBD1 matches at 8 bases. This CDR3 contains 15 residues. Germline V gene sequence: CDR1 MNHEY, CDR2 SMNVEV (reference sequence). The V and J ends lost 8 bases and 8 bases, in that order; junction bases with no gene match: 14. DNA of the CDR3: TGTGCCAGCCGTCTCGGGCCCTACAGGGGGGACATTCAGTACTTC. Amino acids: CASRLGPYRGDIQYF.

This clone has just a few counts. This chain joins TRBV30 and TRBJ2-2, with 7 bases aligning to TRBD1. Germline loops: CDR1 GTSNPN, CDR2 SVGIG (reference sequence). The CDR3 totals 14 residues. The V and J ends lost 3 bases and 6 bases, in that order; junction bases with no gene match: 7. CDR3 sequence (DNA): TGTGCCTGGAGGTACAGGGGAAGTGCCGGGGAGCTGTTTTTT. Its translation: CAWRYRGSAGELFF.

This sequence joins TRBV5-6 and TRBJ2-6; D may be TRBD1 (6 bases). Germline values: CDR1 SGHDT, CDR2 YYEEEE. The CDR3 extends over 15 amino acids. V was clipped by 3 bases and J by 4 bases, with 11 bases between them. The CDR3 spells CASSSYRAGANVLTF. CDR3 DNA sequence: TGTGCCAGCAGCTCCTACAGGGCGGGGGCCAACGTCCTGACTTTC.

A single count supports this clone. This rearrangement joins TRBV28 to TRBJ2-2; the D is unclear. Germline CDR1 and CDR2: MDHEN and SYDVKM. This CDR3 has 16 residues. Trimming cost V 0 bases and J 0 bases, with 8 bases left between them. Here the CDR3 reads CASSLWTVTNTGELFF. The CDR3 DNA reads TGTGCCAGCAGTTTATGGACCGTCACGAACACCGGGGAGCTGTTTTTT. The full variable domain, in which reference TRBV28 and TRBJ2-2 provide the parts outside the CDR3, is DVKVTQSSRYLVKRTGEKVFLECVQDMDHENMFWYRQDPGLGLRLIYFSYDVKMKEKGDIPEGYSVSREKKERFSLILESASTNQTSMYLCASSLWTVTNTGELFFGEGSRLTVL.

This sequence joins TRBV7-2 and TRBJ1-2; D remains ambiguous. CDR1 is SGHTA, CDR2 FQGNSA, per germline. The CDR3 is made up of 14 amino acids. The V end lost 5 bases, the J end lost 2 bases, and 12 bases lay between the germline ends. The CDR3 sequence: CASSLPTENYGYTF. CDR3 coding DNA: TGTGCCAGCAGCCTACCCACAGAAAACTATGGCTACACCTTC.

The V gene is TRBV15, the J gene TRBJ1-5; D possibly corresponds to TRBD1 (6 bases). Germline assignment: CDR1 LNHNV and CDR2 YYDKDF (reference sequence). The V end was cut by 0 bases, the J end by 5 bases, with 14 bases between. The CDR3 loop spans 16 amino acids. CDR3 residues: CATSRDQGQLYQPQHF. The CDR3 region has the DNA TGTGCCACCAGCAGAGATCAGGGGCAGTTGTATCAGCCCCAGCATTTT.

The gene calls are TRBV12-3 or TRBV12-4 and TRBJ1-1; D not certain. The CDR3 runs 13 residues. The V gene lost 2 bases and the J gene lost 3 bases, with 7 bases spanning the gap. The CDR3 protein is CASSLRADTEAFF. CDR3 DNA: TGTGCCAGCAGTTTAAGGGCGGACACTGAAGCTTTCTTT.

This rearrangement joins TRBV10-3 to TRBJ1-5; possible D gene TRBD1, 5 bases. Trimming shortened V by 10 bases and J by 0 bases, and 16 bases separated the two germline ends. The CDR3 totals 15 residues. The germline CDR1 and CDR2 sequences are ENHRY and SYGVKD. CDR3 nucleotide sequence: TGTGCCACCAGCCTCTCGGGGGGTAGCAATCAGCCCCAGCATTTT. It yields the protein CATSLSGGSNQPQHF.

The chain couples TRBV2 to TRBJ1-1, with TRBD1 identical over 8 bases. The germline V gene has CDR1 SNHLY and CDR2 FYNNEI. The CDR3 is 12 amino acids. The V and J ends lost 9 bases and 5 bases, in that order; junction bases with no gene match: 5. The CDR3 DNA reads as TGTGCCAGTAGGACAGGGTCGACTGAAGCTTTCTTT. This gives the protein CASRTGSTEAFF. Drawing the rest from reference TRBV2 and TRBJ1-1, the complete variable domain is EPEVTQTPSHQVTQMGQEVILRCVPISNHLYFYWYRQILGQKVEFLVSFYNNEISEKSEIFDDQFSVERPDGSNFTLKIRSTKLEDSAMYFCASRTGSTEAFFGQGTRLTVV.